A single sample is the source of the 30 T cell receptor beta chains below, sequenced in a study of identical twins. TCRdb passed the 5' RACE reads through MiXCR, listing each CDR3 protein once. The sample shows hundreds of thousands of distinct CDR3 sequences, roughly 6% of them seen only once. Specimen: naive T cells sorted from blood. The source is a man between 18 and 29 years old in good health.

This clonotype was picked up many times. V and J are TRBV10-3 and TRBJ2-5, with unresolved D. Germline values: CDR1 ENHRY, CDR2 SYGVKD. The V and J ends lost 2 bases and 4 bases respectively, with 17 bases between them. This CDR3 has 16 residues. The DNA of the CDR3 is TGTGCCATCAGTGAGGGGCCCCCAGAGGTGGGAGAGACCCAGTACTTC. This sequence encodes CAISEGPPEVGETQYF.

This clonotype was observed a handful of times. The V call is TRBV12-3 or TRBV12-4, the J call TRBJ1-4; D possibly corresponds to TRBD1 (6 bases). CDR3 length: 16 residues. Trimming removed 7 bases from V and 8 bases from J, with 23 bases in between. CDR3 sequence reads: CASTLDLGGGAEKLFF. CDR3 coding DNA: TGTGCCAGCACTCTCGACCTTGGTGGGGGGGCGGAAAAACTGTTTTTT.

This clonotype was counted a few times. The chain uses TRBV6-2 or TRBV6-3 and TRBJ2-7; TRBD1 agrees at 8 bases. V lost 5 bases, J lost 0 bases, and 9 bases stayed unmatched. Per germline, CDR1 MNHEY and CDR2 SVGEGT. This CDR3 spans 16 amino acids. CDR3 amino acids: CASSGPGTGHSYEQYF. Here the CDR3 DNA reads TGTGCCAGCAGTGGCCCCGGGACAGGCCACTCCTACGAGCAGTACTTC.

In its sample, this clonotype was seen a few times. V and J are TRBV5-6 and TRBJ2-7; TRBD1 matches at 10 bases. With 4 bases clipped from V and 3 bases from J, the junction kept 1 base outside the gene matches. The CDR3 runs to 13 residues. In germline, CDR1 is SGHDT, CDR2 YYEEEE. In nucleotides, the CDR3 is TGTGCCAGCAGCCGGGACAGGGGCTACGAGCAGTACGTC. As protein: CASSRDRGYEQYV.

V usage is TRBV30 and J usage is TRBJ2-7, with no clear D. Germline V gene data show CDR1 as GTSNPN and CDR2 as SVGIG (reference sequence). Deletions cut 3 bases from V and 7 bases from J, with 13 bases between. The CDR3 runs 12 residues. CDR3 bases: TGTGCCTGGAGCCCCGGGCCTGGGGAGCAGTACGTC. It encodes CAWSPGPGEQYV.

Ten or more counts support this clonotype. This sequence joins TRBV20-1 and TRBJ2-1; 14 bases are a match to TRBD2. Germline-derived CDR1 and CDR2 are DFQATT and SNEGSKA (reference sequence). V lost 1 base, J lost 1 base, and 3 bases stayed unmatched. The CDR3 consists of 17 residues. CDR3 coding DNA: TGCAGTGCTAGAGGGACTAGCGGGAGGAGTTCCTACAATGAGCAGTTCTTC. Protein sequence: CSARGTSGRSSYNEQFF.

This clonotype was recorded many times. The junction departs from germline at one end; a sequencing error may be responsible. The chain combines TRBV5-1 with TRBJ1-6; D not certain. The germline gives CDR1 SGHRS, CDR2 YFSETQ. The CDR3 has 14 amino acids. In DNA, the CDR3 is TGCGCCAGCAGCTTGGGCAGGCCAAATTCGCCCCTCCACTTT. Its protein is CASSLGRPNSPLHF.

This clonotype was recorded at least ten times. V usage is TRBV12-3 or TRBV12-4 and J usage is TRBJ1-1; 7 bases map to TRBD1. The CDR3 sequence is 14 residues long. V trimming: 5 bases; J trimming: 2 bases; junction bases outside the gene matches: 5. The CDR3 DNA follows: TGTGCCAGCAGTCCTGGGACAGACAACACTGAAGCTTTCTTT. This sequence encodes CASSPGTDNTEAFF.

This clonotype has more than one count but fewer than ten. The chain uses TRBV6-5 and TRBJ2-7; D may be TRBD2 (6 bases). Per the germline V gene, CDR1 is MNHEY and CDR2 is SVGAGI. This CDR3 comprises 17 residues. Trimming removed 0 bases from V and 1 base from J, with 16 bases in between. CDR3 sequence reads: CASSYSISGLTSYEQYF. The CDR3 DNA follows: TGTGCCAGCAGTTACTCGATATCGGGACTGACGTCCTACGAGCAGTACTTC.

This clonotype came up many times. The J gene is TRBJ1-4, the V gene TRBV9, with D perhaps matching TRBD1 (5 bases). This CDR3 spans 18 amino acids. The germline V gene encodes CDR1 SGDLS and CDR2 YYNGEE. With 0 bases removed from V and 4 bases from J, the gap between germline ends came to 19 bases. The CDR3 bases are TGTGCCAGCAGCGTAGGGTGGCAGGGAATTCGCGGTAATGAAAAACTGTTTTTT. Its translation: CASSVGWQGIRGNEKLFF.

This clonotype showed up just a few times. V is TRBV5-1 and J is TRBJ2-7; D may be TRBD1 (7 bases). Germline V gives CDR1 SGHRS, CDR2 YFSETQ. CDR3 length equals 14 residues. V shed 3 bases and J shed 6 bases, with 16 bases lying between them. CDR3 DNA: TGCGCCAGCAGCTGGGAGGACAGGCCCCGCGAGCAGTACTTC. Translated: CASSWEDRPREQYF.

CDR3 region: CATRRHTGELFF. The CDR3 coding sequence is TGTGCCACCCGGAGGCACACCGGGGAGCTGTTTTTT. V and J are TRBV24-1 and TRBJ2-2; TRBD2 is a possible D gene (5 bases). This CDR3 has 12 residues. The germline V and J ends were trimmed by 9 bases and 3 bases, with 7 bases remaining between them. Germline loops: CDR1 KGHDR, CDR2 SFDVKD.

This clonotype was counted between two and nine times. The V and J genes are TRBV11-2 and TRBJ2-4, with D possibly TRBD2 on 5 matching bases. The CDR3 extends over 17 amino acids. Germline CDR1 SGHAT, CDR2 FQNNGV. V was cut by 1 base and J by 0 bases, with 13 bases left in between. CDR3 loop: CASSLGSGVLAKNIQYF. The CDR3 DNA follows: TGTGCCAGCAGCTTAGGTTCCGGGGTACTAGCCAAAAACATTCAGTACTTC. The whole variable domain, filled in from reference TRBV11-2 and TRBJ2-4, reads EAGVAQSPRYKIIEKRQSVAFWCNPISGHATLYWYQQILGQGPKLLIQFQNNGVVDDSQLPKDRFSAERLKGVDSTLKIQPAKLEDSAVYLCASSLGSGVLAKNIQYFGAGTRLSVL.

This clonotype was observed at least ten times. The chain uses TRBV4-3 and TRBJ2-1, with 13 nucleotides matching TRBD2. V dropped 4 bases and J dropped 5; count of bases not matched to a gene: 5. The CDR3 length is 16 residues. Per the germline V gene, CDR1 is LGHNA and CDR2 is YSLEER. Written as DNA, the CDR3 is TGCGCCAGCAGCCGCGGGACTAGCGGGATACACAATGAGCAGTTCTTC. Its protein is CASSRGTSGIHNEQFF.

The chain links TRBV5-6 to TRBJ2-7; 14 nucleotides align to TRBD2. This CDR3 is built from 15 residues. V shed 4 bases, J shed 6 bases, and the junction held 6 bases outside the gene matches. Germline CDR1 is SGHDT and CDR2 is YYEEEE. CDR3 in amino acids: CASSHATSGRVEQYF. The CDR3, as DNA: TGTGCCAGCAGCCACGCGACTAGCGGGAGGGTCGAGCAGTACTTC.

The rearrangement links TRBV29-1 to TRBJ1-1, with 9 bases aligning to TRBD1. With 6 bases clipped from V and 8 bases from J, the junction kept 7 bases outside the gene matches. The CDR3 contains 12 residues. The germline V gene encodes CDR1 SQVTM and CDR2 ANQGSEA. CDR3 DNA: TGCAGCGTGCGTCCCGGGACAGGGGAAGCTTTCTTT. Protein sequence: CSVRPGTGEAFF.

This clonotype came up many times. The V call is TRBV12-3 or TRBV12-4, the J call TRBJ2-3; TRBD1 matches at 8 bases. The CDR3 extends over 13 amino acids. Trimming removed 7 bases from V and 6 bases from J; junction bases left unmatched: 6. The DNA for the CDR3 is TGTGCCAGCACCAGGACAGGGACGGATACGCAGTATTTT. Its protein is CASTRTGTDTQYF.

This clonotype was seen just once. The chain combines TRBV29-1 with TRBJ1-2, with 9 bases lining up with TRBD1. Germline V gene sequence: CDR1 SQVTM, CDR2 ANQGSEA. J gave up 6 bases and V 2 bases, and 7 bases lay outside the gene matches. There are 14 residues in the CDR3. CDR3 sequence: CSVEIGTGWDGYTF. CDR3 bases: TGCAGCGTTGAAATCGGGACAGGGTGGGATGGCTACACCTTC.

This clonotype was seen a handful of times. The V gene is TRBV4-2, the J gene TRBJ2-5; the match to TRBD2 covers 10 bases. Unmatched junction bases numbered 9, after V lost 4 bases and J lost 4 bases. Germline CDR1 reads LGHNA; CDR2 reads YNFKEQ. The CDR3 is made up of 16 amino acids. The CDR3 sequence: CASSPGVAGGRETQYF. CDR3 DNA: TGTGCCAGCAGCCCCGGGGTAGCGGGAGGCCGAGAGACCCAGTACTTC.

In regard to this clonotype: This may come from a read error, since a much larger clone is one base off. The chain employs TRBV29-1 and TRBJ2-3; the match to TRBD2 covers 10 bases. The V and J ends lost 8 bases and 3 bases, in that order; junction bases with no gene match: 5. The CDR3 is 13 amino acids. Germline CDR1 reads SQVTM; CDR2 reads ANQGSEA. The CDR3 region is CSIRGLATDTQYF. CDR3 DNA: TGCAGCATTAGGGGACTAGCGACAGATACGCAGTATTTT.

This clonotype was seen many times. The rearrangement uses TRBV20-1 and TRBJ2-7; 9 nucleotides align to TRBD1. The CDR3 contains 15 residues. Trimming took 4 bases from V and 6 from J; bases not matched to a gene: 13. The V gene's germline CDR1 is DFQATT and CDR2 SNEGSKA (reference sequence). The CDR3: CSAMGRDRVTGEQYF. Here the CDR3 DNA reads TGCAGTGCTATGGGTAGGGACAGGGTAACCGGCGAGCAGTACTTC.

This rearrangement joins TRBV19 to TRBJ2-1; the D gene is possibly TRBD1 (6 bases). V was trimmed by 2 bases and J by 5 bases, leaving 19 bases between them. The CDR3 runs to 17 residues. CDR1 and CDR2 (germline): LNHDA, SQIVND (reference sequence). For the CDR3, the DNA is TGTGCCAGTAGTATACCATCGTTCGGGGACATCGACAATGAGCAGTTCTTC. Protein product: CASSIPSFGDIDNEQFF. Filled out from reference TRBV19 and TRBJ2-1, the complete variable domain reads DGGITQSPKYLFRKEGQNVTLSCEQNLNHDAMYWYRQDPGQGLRLIYYSQIVNDFQKGDIAEGYSVSREKKESFPLTVTSAQKNPTAFYLCASSIPSFGDIDNEQFFGPGTRLTVL.

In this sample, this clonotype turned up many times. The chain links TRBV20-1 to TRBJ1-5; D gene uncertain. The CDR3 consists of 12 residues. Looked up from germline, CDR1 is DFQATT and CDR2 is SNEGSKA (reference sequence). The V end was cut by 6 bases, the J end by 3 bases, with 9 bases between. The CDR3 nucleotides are TGCAGTGCCGGATGGGCCAATCAGCCCCAGCATTTT. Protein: CSAGWANQPQHF.

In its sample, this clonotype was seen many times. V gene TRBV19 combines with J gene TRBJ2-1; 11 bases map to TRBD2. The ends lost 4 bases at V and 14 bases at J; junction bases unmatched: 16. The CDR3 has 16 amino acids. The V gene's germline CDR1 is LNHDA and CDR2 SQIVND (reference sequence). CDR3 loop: CASSTPKLAGVMEEFF. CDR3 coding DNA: TGTGCCAGTAGTACCCCCAAACTAGCGGGAGTCATGGAGGAGTTCTTC.

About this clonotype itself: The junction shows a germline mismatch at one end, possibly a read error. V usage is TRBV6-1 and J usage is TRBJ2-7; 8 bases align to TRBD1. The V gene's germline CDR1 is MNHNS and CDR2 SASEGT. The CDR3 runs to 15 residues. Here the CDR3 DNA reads TGTGCCAGCAGCCCACTGGACAGGGCCTCCTACGAGCTGTACTTC. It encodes CASSPLDRASYELYF.

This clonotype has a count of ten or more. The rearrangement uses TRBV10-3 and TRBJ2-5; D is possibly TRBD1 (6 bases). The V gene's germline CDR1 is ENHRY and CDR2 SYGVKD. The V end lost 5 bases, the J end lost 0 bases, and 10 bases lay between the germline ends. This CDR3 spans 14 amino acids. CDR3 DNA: TGTGCCATCAGTTTATACAGGGACCAAGAGACCCAGTACTTC. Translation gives CAISLYRDQETQYF.

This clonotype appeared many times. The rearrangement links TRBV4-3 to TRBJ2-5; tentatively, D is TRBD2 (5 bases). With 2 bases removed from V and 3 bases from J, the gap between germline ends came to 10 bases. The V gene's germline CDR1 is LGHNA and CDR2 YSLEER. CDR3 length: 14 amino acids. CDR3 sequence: CASSQSRGKETQYF. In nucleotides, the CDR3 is TGCGCCAGCAGCCAAAGCCGGGGAAAAGAGACCCAGTACTTC.

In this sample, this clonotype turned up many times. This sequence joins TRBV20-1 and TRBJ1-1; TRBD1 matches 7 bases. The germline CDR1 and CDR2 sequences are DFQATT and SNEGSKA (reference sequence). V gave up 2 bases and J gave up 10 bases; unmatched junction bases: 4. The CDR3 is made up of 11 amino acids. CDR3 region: CSARNWTGAFF. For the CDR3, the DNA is TGCAGTGCTAGAAACTGGACAGGAGCTTTCTTT.

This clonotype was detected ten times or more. CDR3 nucleotide sequence: TGTGCCAGCAGTTATCCAGGGGGCAGAAACACTGAAGCTTTCTTT. It yields the protein CASSYPGGRNTEAFF. This sequence joins TRBV12-3 or TRBV12-4 and TRBJ1-1; 8 bases match TRBD1. The CDR3 is made up of 15 amino acids. The junction had 6 bases not matched to a gene; V was cut back by 4 bases and J by 2 bases.

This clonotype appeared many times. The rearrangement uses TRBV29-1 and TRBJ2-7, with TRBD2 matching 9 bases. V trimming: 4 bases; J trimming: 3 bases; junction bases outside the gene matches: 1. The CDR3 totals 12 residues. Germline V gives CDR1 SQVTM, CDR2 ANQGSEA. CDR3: CSVGTSVYEQYF. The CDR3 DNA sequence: TGCAGCGTTGGGACTAGCGTCTACGAGCAGTACTTC.